This T cell receptor beta chain is from a study of blood T cells in healthy people across ages. Whole-study results and caveats: Higher diversity, along with more naive CD4+ cells, distinguished long-lived donors from aged donors.

The second PCR ran roughly 7 to 12 cycles with a sample-barcoded 5' primer and J-beta primers. TCRdb passed the 5' RACE reads through MiXCR, listing each CDR3 protein once. The sample consists of hundreds of thousands of distinct CDR3 sequences, approximately 50% of them appearing once. With respect to this clonotype: Its target is unknown.

The CDR3 contains 16 residues. V was pared by 7 bases and J by 7 bases, with 20 bases between. Germline assignment: CDR1 MNHEY and CDR2 SVGEGT. Material: blood. The receptor was isolated from a woman aged 60 to 75 in good health. V is TRBV6-2 or TRBV6-3 and J is TRBJ1-6, with D possibly matching TRBD1 (5 bases). CDR3 sequence reads: CASTPAVGRGNSPLHF. The DNA of the CDR3 is TGTGCCAGCACCCCGGCGGTGGGACGGGGAAATTCACCCCTCCACTTT.